This T cell receptor beta chain was found in a study of regulatory T cells in long-lasting Graves disease. The germline V gene has CDR1 SGHTA and CDR2 FQGNSA. V was clipped by 6 bases and J by 4 bases, with 14 bases between them. The CDR3 runs 14 residues. Regarding the study as a whole: Patients with persistent disease showed a bias toward TRBV28, TRBJ1-2 and TRBJ2-5.

iRepertoire HTBI primers and Arm-PCR of CDR3 regions built TCR beta libraries. TCRdb re-derived calls from the multiplex PCR reads in MiXCR, one entry per CDR3 protein. The table records 300,000 to 400,000 distinct CDR3 sequences, roughly a sixth of them present only once. As concerns this clonotype: Its antigen remains unidentified. This is likely a read error, given that the CDR3 carries no conserved phenylalanine or tryptophan at its end.

Indicated time point: newly diagnosed GD, antithyroid drugs for less than 3 months. Extracted RNA from PBMCs served as the source of the TCR library. A roughly 9-milliliter sample of peripheral blood was drawn into EDTA tubes. The clonotype originates from a female donor with Graves disease. This chain connects TRBV7-2 to TRBJ2-3; D tentatively reads TRBD1 or TRBD2 (6 bases each). Specimen: peripheral blood mononuclear cells (PBMCs), collected at new diagnosis, from a patient treated with antithyroid drugs. CDR3 loop: CASRDTRGADTQYS. CDR3 DNA: TGTGCCAGCAGAGATACGAGGGGGGCAGATACGCAGTATTCT.